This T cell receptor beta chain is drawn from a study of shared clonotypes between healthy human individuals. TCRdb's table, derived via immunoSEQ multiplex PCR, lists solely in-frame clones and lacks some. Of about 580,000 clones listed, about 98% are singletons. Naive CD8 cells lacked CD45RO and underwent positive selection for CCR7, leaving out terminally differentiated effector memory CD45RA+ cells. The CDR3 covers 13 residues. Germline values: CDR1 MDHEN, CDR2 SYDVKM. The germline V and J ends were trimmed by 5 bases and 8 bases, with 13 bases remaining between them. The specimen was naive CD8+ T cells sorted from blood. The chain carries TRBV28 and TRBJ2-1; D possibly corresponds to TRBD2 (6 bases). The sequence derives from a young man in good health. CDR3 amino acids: CASSLGLADEQFF. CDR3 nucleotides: TGTGCCAGCAGTCTGGGACTGGCCGATGAGCAGTTCTTC.